The present T cell receptor beta chain was sequenced within a study of identical twins. The length of the CDR3 is 14 residues. V shed 4 bases, J shed 2 bases, and the junction held 4 bases outside the gene matches. The germline V gene encodes CDR1 GTSNPN and CDR2 SVGIG (reference sequence). TCRdb called the 5' RACE reads again in MiXCR, with one record for every CDR3 protein. Of 400,000 to 550,000 distinct CDR3 sequences in the sample, around an eighth were seen once. These data were also filed under a second study, of yellow fever vaccine responses in identical twins.

Sequenced material: CD4+ T cells sorted from blood. The chain uses TRBV30 and TRBJ1-5; the match to TRBD1 covers 8 bases. The TCR sequence derives from a woman under 30 in good health. CDR3 sequence (DNA): TGTGCCTGGAACAGGGGGGGAGGCAATCAGCCCCAGCATTTT. It is translated as CAWNRGGGNQPQHF.